This T cell receptor (beta chain) derives from a study of lymphopenia after photon versus proton radiotherapy. CDR3 size: 14 residues. Germline assignment: CDR1 SNHLY and CDR2 FYNNEI. Germline trimming cut 4 bases from V and 6 bases from J; bases unmatched to any gene: 7. Points on this clone: The target antigen is unknown.

Sequencing used immunoSEQ multiplex PCR; TCRdb keeps in-frame clones, though not all of them. The table shows about 53,000 clones, with around 83% occurring only once. Study findings and constraints: Only patients who died were analyzed for survival; proton advantage is unproven.

The sequences come from peripheral blood, collected from a patient treated with photon-based radiotherapy. This TCR was recovered from a man aged 45-65 years with gastric cancer. V is TRBV2 and J is TRBJ2-7, with TRBD2 identical over 9 bases. The CDR3 bases are TGTGCCAGCAGTGGAGCTAGCGGGAATGGCGAGCAGTACTTC. This gives the protein CASSGASGNGEQYF.